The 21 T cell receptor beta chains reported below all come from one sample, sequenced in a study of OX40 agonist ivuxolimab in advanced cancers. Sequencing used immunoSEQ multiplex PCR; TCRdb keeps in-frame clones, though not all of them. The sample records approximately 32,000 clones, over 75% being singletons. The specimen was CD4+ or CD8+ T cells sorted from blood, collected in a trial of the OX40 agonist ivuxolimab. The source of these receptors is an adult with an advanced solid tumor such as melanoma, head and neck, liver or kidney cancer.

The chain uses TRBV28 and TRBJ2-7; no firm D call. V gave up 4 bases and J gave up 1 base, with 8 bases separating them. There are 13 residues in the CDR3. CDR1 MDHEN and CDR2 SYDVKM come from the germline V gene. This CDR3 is CASSSLGSYEQYF. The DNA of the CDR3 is TGTGCCAGCAGTTCTCTCGGGTCCTACGAGCAGTACTTC.

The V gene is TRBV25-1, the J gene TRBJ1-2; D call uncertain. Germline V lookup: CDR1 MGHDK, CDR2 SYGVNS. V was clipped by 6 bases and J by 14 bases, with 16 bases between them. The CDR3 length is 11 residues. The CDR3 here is CASSQAGIGTF. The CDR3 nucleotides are TGTGCCAGCAGCCAAGCCGGGATTGGGACCTTC.

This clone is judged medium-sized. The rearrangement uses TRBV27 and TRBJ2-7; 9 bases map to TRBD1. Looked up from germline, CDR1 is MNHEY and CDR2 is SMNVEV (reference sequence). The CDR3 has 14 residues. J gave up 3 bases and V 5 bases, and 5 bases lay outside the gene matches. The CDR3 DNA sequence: TGTGCCAGCAGTCCGGGACAGGGTATCTACGAGCAGTACTTC. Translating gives CASSPGQGIYEQYF.

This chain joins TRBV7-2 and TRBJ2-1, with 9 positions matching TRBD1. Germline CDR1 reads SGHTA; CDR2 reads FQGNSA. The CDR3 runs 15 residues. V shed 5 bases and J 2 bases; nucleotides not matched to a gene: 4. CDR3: CASSPGQGPYNEQFF. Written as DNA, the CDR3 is TGTGCCAGCAGCCCAGGACAGGGGCCCTACAATGAGCAGTTCTTC.

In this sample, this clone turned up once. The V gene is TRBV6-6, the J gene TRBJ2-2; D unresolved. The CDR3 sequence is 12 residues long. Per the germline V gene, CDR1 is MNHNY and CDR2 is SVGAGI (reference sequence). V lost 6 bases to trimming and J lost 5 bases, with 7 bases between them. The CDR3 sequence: CASRMRTGELFF. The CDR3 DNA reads TGTGCCAGCAGGATGAGGACCGGGGAGCTGTTTTTT.

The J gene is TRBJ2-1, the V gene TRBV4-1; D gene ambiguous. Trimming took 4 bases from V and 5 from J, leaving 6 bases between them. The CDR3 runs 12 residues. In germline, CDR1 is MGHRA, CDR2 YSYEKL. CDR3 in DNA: TGCGCCAGCAGCCCTAACCACAATGAGCAGTTCTTC. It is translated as CASSPNHNEQFF.

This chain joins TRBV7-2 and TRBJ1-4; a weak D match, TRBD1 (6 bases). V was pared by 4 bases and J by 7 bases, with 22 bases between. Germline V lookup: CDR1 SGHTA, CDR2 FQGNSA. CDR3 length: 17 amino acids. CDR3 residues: CASSSLPLKQGFEKLFF. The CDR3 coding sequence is TGTGCCAGCAGCTCACTGCCATTAAAACAGGGCTTTGAAAAACTGTTTTTT.

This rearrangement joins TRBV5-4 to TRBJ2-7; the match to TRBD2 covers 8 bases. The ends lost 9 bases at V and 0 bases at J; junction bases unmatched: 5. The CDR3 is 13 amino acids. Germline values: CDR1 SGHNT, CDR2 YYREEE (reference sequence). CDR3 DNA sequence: TGTGCCACCCGGGAGGGTAGCTCCTACGAGCAGTACTTC. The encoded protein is CATREGSSYEQYF.

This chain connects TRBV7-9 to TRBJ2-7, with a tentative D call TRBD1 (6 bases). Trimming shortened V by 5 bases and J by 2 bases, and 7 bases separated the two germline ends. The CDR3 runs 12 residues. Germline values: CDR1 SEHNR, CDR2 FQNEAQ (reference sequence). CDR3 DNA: TGTGCCAGCAGCCCAGGGGCCTACGAGCAGTACTTC. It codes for CASSPGAYEQYF.

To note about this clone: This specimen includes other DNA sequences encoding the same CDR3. The chain's CDR3 is CASSLGGTYEQYF. The CDR3 DNA reads TGTGCCAGCAGCTTAGGGGGCACCTACGAGCAGTACTTC. The chain uses TRBV7-6 and TRBJ2-7, with a tentative D call TRBD1 (5 bases). V was shortened by 1 base and J by 2 bases, with 6 bases between the two germline ends. This CDR3 region has 13 residues. Germline CDR1 and CDR2: SGHVS and FNYEAQ.

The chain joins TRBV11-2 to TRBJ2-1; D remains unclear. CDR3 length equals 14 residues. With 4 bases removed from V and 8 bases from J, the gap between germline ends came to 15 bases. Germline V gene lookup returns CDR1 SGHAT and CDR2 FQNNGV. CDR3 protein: CASSSIGGWDEQFF. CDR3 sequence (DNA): TGTGCCAGCAGCTCCATAGGTGGGTGGGATGAGCAGTTCTTC. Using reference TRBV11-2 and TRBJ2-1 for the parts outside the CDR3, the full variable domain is EAGVAQSPRYKIIEKRQSVAFWCNPISGHATLYWYQQILGQGPKLLIQFQNNGVVDDSQLPKDRFSAERLKGVDSTLKIQPAKLEDSAVYLCASSSIGGWDEQFFGPGTRLTVL.

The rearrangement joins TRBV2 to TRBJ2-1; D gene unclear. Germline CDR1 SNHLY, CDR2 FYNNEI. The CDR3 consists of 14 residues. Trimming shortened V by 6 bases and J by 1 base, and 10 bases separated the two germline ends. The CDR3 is CASRVELSYNEQFF. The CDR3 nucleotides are TGTGCCAGCAGGGTTGAATTATCCTACAATGAGCAGTTCTTC.

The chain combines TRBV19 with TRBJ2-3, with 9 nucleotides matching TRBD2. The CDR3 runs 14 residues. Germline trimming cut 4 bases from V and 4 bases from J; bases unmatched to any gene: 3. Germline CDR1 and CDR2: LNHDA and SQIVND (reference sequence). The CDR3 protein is CASSSGRGADTQYF. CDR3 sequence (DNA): TGTGCCAGTAGTAGCGGGAGGGGGGCAGATACGCAGTATTTT.

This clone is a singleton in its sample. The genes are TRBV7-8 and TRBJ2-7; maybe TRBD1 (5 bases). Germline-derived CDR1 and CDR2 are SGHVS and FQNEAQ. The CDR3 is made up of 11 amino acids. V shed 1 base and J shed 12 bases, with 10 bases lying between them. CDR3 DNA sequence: TGTGCCAGCAGCTTAGGGGGCTCCGGGTACTTC. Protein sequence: CASSLGGSGYF.

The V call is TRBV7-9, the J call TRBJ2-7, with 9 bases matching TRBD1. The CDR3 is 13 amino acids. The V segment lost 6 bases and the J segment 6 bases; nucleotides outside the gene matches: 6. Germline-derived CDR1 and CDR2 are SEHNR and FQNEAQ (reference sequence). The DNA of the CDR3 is TGTGCCAGCAGTCAGGGACAGGGCAGCGAGCAGTACTTC. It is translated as CASSQGQGSEQYF.

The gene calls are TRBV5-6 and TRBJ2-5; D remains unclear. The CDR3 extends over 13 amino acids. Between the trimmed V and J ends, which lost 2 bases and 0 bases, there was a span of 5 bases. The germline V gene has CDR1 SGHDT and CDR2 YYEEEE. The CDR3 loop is CASSLSYQETQYF. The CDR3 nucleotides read TGTGCCAGCAGCTTAAGCTACCAAGAGACCCAGTACTTC.

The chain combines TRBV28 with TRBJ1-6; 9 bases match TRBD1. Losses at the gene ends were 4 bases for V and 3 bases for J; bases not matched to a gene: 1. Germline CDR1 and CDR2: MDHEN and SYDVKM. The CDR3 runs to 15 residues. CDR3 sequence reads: CASSSDRGYNSPLHF. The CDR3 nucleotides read TGTGCCAGCAGTTCGGACAGGGGCTATAATTCACCCCTCCACTTT.

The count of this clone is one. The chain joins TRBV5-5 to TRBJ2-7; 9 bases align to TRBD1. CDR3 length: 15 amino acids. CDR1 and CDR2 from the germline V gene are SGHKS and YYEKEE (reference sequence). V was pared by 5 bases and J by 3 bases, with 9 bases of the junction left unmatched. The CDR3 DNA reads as TGTGCCAGCAGTTCACCGGGACAGGGATACTACGAGCAGTACTTC. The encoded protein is CASSSPGQGYYEQYF.

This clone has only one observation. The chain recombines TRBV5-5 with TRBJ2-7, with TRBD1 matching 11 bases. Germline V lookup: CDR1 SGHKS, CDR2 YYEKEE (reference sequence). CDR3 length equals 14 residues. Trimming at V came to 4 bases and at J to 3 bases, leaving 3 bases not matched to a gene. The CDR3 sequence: CASSLGQGDYEQYF. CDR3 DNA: TGTGCCAGCAGCCTGGGACAGGGGGACTACGAGCAGTACTTC.

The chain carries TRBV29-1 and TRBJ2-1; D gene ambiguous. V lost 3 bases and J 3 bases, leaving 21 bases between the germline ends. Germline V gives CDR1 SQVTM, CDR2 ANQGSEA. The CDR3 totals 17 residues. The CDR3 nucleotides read TGCAGCGTTGAGACCTCCGAGAACAGTCGGTACTACAATGAGCAGTTCTTC. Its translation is CSVETSENSRYYNEQFF.

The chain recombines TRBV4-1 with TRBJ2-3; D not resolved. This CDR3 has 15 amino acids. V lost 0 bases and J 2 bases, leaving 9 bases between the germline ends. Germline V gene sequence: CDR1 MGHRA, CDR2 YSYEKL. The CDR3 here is CASSQDPRSTDTQYF. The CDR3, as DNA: TGCGCCAGCAGCCAAGACCCTAGGTCCACAGATACGCAGTATTTT.